A single sample is the source of the 4 T cell receptor beta chains below, sequenced in a study of molecular identifiers for immune sequencing clone quantification. TCRdb redid the calling of the PCR reads with MiXCR, one entry per CDR3 protein. The sample has about 97,000 distinct CDR3 sequences, about 35% seen once. Sequenced: naive CD8+ T cells from blood, with Jurkat cell RNA spiked in. The subset is: FACS-sorted CD8+CD4-CCR7+CD45RA+ naive T cells. The receptors come from a human donor in good health. Some libraries in this study had Jurkat cell RNA spiked in.

As regards this clonotype: One end of the junction fails to match germline, which may point to a read error. This chain joins TRBV6-6 and TRBJ1-2; no reliable D call. This CDR3 has 13 residues. CDR1 and CDR2 (germline): MNHNY, SVGAGI (reference sequence). The CDR3 loop is CASSDIGANGCTF. CDR3 DNA: TGTGCCAGCAGTGATATCGGAGCCAATGGCTGCACCTTC.

This clonotype was recorded many times. CDR3 coding DNA: TGCGCCAGCAGCCACGGGACAGGGTACTACGAGCAGTACTTC. It yields the protein CASSHGTGYYEQYF. The V call is TRBV5-1, the J call TRBJ2-7; 9 positions agree with TRBD1. Trimming cost V 4 bases and J 3 bases; bases outside gene matches: 5. Germline loops: CDR1 SGHRS, CDR2 YFSETQ. This CDR3 comprises 14 residues.

The rearrangement joins TRBV6-2 or TRBV6-3 to TRBJ2-3, with 7 bases fitting TRBD2. The V gene's germline CDR1 is MNHEY and CDR2 SVGEGT. This CDR3 contains 14 residues. J lost 8 bases, V lost 2 bases, and 7 bases had no gene match. The CDR3 region is CASSYRAGRATQYF. The CDR3 DNA reads TGTGCCAGCAGTTACAGAGCGGGACGAGCTACGCAGTATTTT.

A remark on this clonotype: The CDR3 end shows no conserved phenylalanine or tryptophan, and so a read error is likely. V gene TRBV13 combines with J gene TRBJ2-3; D is possibly TRBD1 (6 bases). This CDR3 contains 14 residues. Per the germline V gene, CDR1 is PRHDT and CDR2 is FYEKMQ (reference sequence). V lost 0 bases and J 9 bases, leaving 13 bases between the germline ends. CDR3: CASSLGGRGATQYL. The CDR3 region has the DNA TGTGCCAGCAGCTTAGGGGGCAGGGGAGCGACGCAGTATTTA.